These T cell receptor beta chains were read from a single sample in a study of chronic HIV infection and antiretroviral therapy. Via MiXCR, TCRdb re-called the 5' RACE reads, giving one row per CDR3 protein. The sample includes 45,000 to 60,000 distinct CDR3 sequences, about 18% seen only once; the top ten take 2.8%. The sequenced sample consisted of peripheral blood. Source of these receptors: an adult who had HIV and had not received antiretroviral therapy, or was an uninfected healthy control (not recorded which). Each CDR3 is given with its conserved first and last residue. Each record gives: clone size, V gene, J gene, D gene, CDR3 DNA, CDR3 protein. D genes are given only for firm matches. Size values are once, few and many counts, or a class for expanded clones, and some rows have none.

-	TRBV4-1	TRBJ1-2	-	TGCGCCAGCAGCCATGGAACGGAAAACTATGGCTACACCTTC	CASSHGTENYGYTF
few	TRBV18	TRBJ1-1	TRBD1	TGTGCCAGCTCACCACGGGGGACAGCTGAAGCTTTCTTT	CASSPRGTAEAFF
-	TRBV12-3/TRBV12-4	TRBJ2-1	TRBD1	TGTGCCAGCAGTCCTACAGGGGGCTCCTACAATGAGCAGTTCTTC	CASSPTGGSYNEQFF
-	TRBV20-1	TRBJ2-7	TRBD1	TGCAGTGCTCGACAGGGGGGCTACGAGCAGTACTTC	CSARQGGYEQYF
-	TRBV12-3/TRBV12-4	TRBJ1-1	TRBD1	TGTGCCAGCAGTGTTCGAGGGACAGGGGTCCAGAACACTGAAGCTTTCTTT	CASSVRGTGVQNTEAFF
few	TRBV28	TRBJ1-6	-	TGTGCCAGCAGTTTCAGGACCGGCGGATCACCCCTCCACTTT	CASSFRTGGSPLHF
few	TRBV12-3/TRBV12-4	TRBJ1-2	-	TGTGCCACCACCCTTGGGGGGGATTATGGCTACACCTTC	CATTLGGDYGYTF
few	TRBV11-2	TRBJ2-1	-	TGTGCCAGCAGCTTAGGTTTGTCCCGAAAATACAATGAGCAGTTCTTC	CASSLGLSRKYNEQFF
few	TRBV28	TRBJ1-1	-	TGTGCCAGCAGAAGGGGAGGAAGTACTGAAGCTTTCTTT	CASRRGGSTEAFF
few	TRBV29-1	TRBJ2-1	TRBD2	TGCAGCGTTGAGTGGCTAGCGGATTACAATGAGCAGTTCTTC	CSVEWLADYNEQFF
-	TRBV5-4	TRBJ2-3	-	TGTGCCAGCAGCTTGGGGGCTAGCGGCACAGATACGCAGTATTTT	CASSLGASGTDTQYF
-	TRBV4-2	TRBJ2-3	-	TGTGCCAGCAGCCGGGGGGACGGAAACGACGATACGCAGTATTTT	CASSRGDGNDDTQYF
few	TRBV19	TRBJ2-7	-	TGTGCCAGTAGTCCAGCCAATCGGGAACTTGCCTACGAGCAGTACTTC	CASSPANRELAYEQYF
-	TRBV11-2	TRBJ2-1	-	TGTGCCAGCAGCTTAGCCAGCTCCTACAATGAGCAGTTCTTC	CASSLASSYNEQFF
-	TRBV2	TRBJ2-1	TRBD2	TGTGCCAGCAAAAGGACTAGCGGGAGCGAATGGGAGCAGTTCTTC	CASKRTSGSEWEQFF
few	TRBV30	TRBJ2-3	TRBD1	TGTGCCTGGAGTGAGACAGGGTCCACAGATACGCAGTATTTT	CAWSETGSTDTQYF
many	TRBV20-1	TRBJ1-2	-	TGCAGTGACCATGGCTACACCTTC	CSDHGYTF
few	TRBV6-5	TRBJ2-2	-	TGTGCCAGCAGTCCCGGACTCACCGGGGAGCTGTTTTTT	CASSPGLTGELFF
few	TRBV7-6	TRBJ2-1	-	TGTGCCAGCAGCTTAGCGGTGTCGGGCGGGGTGGGTGAATTTGAGCAGTTCTTC	CASSLAVSGGVGEFEQFF
-	TRBV29-1	TRBJ1-1	-	TGCAGCGTTACCAGGCTGAACACTGAAGCTTTCTTT	CSVTRLNTEAFF
few	TRBV20-1	TRBJ2-5	-	TGCAGTGCTCAGGACGGGAAAGAGACCCAGTACTTC	CSAQDGKETQYF
-	TRBV28	TRBJ1-2	-	TGTGCCAGCAGTGAAGGACAAGCTAACTATGGCTACACCTTC	CASSEGQANYGYTF
-	TRBV5-4	TRBJ2-7	TRBD1	TGTGCCAGCAGCTTGGTGGACAGGAACGAGCAGTACTTC	CASSLVDRNEQYF
few	TRBV6-5	TRBJ1-1	-	TGTGCCAGCAGTTACAGTCCGGACACTGAAGCTTTCTTT	CASSYSPDTEAFF
few	TRBV5-1	TRBJ1-5	TRBD1	TGCGCCAGCAGCTTGGGAACAGGGGGCAGCGAGGGCAATCAGCCCCAGCATTTT	CASSLGTGGSEGNQPQHF
few	TRBV7-2	TRBJ1-5	-	TGTGCCAGCAGCTCAAATAGGGGACAGCCCCAGCATTTT	CASSSNRGQPQHF
few	TRBV9	TRBJ2-6	-	TGTGCCAGCAGCGGGAGCTCTGGGGCCAACGTCCTGACTTTC	CASSGSSGANVLTF
-	TRBV28	TRBJ2-7	-	TGTGCCACTTACCCGCCCGGCGAACCCTACGAGCAGTACTTC	CATYPPGEPYEQYF
few	TRBV28	TRBJ2-4	-	TGTGCCAGCAGCAGAGACAGAATCCTAGCCAAAAACATTCAGTACTTC	CASSRDRILAKNIQYF
-	TRBV28	TRBJ2-7	TRBD2	TGTGCCAGCAAGGCAACACTAGCGGGAGGGACCTACGAGCAGTACTTC	CASKATLAGGTYEQYF
-	TRBV29-1	TRBJ2-3	TRBD2	TGCAGCGGAGCGGGATTGGCAGATACGCAGTATTTT	CSGAGLADTQYF
few	TRBV11-2	TRBJ2-3	TRBD2	TGTGCCAGCGGTAGACTAGCGGGCAGCACAGATACGCAGTATTTT	CASGRLAGSTDTQYF
few	TRBV28	TRBJ1-2	-	TGTGCCAGCAGTTTCGGTGAGATCCCCATCTATGGCTACACCTTC	CASSFGEIPIYGYTF
-	TRBV5-5	TRBJ2-3	TRBD2	TGTGCCAGCAGCTACCCCCGGACTAGCGGGACCCCAGATACGCAGTATTTT	CASSYPRTSGTPDTQYF
-	TRBV5-1	TRBJ1-2	-	TGCGCCAGCAGCTCGGACAGCTACTATGGCTACACCTTC	CASSSDSYYGYTF
-	TRBV29-1	TRBJ1-5	-	TGCAGCGTTGTCTGGGGCGTTAGCAATCAGCCCCAGCATTTT	CSVVWGVSNQPQHF
few	TRBV6-5	TRBJ1-5	TRBD1	TGTGCCAGCAGTTCGGGACAGGGGAATCAGCCCCAGCATTTT	CASSSGQGNQPQHF
many	TRBV28	TRBJ2-3	TRBD1	TGTGCCAGCAGTTTAGACAGGGGAGTCGGCACAGATACGCAGTATTTT	CASSLDRGVGTDTQYF
few	TRBV28	TRBJ2-1	TRBD2	TGTGCCAGCAGTTTGGGCCGGCTAGCGGGGTTCTTC	CASSLGRLAGFF
-	TRBV29-1	TRBJ1-2	TRBD1	TGCAGCGTCGGGGGACAGGCGGATGGCTACACCTTC	CSVGGQADGYTF
few	TRBV2	TRBJ2-2	TRBD1	TGTGCCAGCAGTGGGGGACAGATTAACACCGGGGAGCTGTTTTTT	CASSGGQINTGELFF
-	TRBV6-1	TRBJ2-1	-	TGTGCCAGCACCGAACAGGGCCCTTGGAATGAGCAGTTCTTC	CASTEQGPWNEQFF
-	TRBV6-5	TRBJ2-5	TRBD2	TGTGCCAGCTCAAACCCCGGGGGAGCGGGACCCCAAGAGACCCAGTACTTC	CASSNPGGAGPQETQYF
few	TRBV15	TRBJ2-5	-	TGTGCCACCAGCAGAGTGGGGGACCGCCAAGAGACCCAGTACTTC	CATSRVGDRQETQYF
few	TRBV29-1	TRBJ1-1	-	TGCAGCGTTGGGGAGGGTATGAACACTGAAGCTTTCTTT	CSVGEGMNTEAFF
few	TRBV2	TRBJ1-3	TRBD1	TGTGCCAGCAGTCCTTTAGCGGGACAGAGCTCTGGAAACACCATATATTTT	CASSPLAGQSSGNTIYF
-	TRBV6-5	TRBJ2-2	TRBD2	TGTGCCAGCAGTTCGAGCGGGGGTTTCCCGTTTTTT	CASSSSGGFPFF
few	TRBV12-5	TRBJ2-1	TRBD2	TGTGCTAGTGGGTCGACTAGCGGGAGAACTTATGAGCAGTTCTTC	CASGSTSGRTYEQFF